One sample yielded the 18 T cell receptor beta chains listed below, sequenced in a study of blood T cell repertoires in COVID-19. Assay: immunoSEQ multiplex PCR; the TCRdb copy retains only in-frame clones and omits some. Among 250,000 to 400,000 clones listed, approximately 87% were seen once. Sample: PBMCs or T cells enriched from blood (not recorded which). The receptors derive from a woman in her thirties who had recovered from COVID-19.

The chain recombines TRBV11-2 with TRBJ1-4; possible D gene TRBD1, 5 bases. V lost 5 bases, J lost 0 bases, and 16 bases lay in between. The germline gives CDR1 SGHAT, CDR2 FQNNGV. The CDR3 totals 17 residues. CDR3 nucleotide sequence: TGTGCCAGCAGCCCTTATATGGGGCTCTCAACTAATGAAAAACTGTTTTTT. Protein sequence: CASSPYMGLSTNEKLFF.

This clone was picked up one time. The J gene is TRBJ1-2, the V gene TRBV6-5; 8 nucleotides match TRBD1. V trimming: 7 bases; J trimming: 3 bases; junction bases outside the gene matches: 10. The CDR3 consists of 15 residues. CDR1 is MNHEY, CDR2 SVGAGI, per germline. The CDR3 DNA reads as TGTGCCAGCACCCTAAGACAGGGGTACGACTATGGCTACACCTTC. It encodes CASTLRQGYDYGYTF.

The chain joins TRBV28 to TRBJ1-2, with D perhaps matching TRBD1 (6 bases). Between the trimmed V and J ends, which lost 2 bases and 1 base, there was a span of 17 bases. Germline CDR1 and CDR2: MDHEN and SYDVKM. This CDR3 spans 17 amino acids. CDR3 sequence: CASSLPGGQVFNYGYTF. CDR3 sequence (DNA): TGTGCCAGCAGTTTACCCGGGGGGCAGGTTTTTAACTATGGCTACACCTTC.

In nucleotides, the CDR3 is TGCGCCAGCAGCCTATTCCCACAGGGGACGTCGTATGGCAATGAGCAGTTCTTC. Protein sequence: CASSLFPQGTSYGNEQFF. This rearrangement joins TRBV5-1 to TRBJ2-1; 7 nucleotides line up with TRBD1. Per germline, CDR1 SGHRS and CDR2 YFSETQ. The CDR3 runs 18 residues. V shed 4 bases and J 6 bases; nucleotides not matched to a gene: 19.

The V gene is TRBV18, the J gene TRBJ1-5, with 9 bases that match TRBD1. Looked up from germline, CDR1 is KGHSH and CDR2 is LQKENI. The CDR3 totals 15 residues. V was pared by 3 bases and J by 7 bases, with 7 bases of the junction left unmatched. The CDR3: CASSPGTGNEQPQHF. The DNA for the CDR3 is TGTGCCAGCTCACCGGGGACAGGGAATGAACAGCCCCAGCATTTT.

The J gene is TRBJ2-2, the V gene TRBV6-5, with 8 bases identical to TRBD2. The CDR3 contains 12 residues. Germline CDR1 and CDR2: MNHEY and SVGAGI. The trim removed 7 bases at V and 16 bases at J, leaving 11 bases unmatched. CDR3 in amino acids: CASINPAGVTFF. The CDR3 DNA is TGTGCCAGCATCAACCCAGCGGGGGTTACGTTTTTT.

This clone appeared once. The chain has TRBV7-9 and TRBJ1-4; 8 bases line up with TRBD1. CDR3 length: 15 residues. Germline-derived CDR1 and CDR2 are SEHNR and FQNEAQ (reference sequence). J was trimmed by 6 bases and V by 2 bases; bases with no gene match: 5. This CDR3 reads CASSLQGQGDEKLFF. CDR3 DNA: TGTGCCAGCAGCTTACAAGGACAGGGTGATGAAAAACTGTTTTTT.

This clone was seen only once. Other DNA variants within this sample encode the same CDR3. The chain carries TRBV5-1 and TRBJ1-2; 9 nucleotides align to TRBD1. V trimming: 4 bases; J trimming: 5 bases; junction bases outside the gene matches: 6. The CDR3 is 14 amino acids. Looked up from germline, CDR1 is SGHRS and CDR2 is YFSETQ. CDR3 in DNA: TGCGCCAGCAGCGTGGACAGGGGAAAGTATGGCTACACCTTC. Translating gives CASSVDRGKYGYTF. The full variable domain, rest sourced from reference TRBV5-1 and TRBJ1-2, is KAGVTQTPRYLIKTRGQQVTLSCSPISGHRSVSWYQQTPGQGLQFLFEYFSETQRNKGNFPGRFSGRQFSNSRSEMNVSTLELGDSALYLCASSVDRGKYGYTFGSGTRLTVV.

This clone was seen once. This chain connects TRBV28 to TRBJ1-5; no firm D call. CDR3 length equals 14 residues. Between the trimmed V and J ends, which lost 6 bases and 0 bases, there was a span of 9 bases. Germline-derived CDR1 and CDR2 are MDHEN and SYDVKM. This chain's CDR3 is CASSRDYSNQPQHF. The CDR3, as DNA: TGTGCCAGCAGCCGAGATTATAGCAATCAGCCCCAGCATTTT.

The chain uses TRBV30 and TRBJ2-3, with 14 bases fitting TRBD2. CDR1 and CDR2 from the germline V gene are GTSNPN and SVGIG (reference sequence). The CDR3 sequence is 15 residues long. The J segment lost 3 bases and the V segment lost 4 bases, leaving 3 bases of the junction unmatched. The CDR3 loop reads CAWKGLAGATDTQYF. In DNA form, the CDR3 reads TGTGCCTGGAAGGGACTAGCGGGGGCGACAGATACGCAGTATTTT.

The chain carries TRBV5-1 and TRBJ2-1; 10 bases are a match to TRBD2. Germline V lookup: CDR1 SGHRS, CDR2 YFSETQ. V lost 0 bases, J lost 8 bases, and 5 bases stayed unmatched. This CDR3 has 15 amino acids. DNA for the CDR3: TGCGCCAGCAGCTTGGAAGCGGGGGGGCCCGATGAGCAGTTCTTC. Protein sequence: CASSLEAGGPDEQFF.

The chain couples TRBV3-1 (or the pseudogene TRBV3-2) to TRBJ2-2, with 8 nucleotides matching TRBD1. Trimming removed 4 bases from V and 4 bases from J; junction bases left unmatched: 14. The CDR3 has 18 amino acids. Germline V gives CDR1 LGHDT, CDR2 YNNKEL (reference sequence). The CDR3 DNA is TGTGCCAGCAGCCCGAATGATATGGACAGGGAAAGCACCGGGGAGCTGTTTTTT. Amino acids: CASSPNDMDRESTGELFF.

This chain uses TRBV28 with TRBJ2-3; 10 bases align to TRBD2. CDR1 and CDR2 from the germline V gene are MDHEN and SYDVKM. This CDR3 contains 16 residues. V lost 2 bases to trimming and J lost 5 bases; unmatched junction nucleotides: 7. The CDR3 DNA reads TGTGCCAGCAGTTTAACTTTAGCGGGGGGTGGAGATACGCAGTATTTT. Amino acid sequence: CASSLTLAGGGDTQYF.

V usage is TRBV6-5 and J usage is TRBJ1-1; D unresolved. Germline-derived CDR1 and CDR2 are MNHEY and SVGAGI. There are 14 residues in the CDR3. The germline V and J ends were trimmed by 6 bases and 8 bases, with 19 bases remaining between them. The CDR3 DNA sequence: TGTGCCAGCAGGCCCCAGACCGTTCGAGGGGAAGCTTTCTTT. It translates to CASRPQTVRGEAFF.

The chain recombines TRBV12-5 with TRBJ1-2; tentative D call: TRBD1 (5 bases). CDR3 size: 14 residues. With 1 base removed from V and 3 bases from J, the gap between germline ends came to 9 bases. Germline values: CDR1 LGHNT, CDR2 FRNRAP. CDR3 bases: TGTGCTAGTGGTTTGGCCACGGGGGACTATGGCTACACCTTC. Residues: CASGLATGDYGYTF. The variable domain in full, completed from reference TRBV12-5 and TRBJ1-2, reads DARVTQTPRHKVTEMGQEVTMRCQPILGHNTVFWYRQTMMQGLELLAYFRNRAPLDDSGMPKDRFSAEMPDATLATLKIQPSEPRDSAVYFCASGLATGDYGYTFGSGTRLTVV.

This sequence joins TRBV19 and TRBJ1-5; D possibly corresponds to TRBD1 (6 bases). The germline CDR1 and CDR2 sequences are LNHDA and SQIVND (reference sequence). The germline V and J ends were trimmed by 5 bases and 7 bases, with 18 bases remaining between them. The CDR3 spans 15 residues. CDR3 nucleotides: TGTGCCAGTAGTGGGGGACATAAGTCCGGCCAGCCCCAGCATTTT. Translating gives CASSGGHKSGQPQHF.

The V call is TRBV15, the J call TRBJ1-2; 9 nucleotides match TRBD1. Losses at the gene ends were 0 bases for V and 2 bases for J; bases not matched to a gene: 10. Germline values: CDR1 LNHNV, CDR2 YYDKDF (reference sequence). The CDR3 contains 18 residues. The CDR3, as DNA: TGTGCCACCAGCAGAGATTTTAGGACAGGGGAGGGCAACTATGGCTACACCTTC. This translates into CATSRDFRTGEGNYGYTF. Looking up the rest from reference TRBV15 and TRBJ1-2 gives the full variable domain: DAMVIQNPRYQVTQFGKPVTLSCSQTLNHNVMYWYQQKSSQAPKLLFHYYDKDFNNEADTPDNFQSRRPNTSFCFLDIRSPGLGDTAMYLCATSRDFRTGEGNYGYTFGSGTRLTVV.

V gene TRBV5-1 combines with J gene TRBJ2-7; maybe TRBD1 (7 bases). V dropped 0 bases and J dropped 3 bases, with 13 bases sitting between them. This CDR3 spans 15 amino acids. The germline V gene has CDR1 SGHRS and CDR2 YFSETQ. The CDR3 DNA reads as TGCGCCAGCAGCTTGGGGACAGGAGGGTTCTACGAGCAGTACTTC. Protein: CASSLGTGGFYEQYF.